The T cell receptor beta chain under discussion was sequenced for a study of T-cell memory formation after mild COVID-19. General study points: Within pre-infection memory, some responding clones were found, suggesting cross-reactive memory joined. Whereas later expanders leaned CD4+, clones contracting day 15 to 85 showed a balanced CD4/CD8 makeup.

TCRdb reprocessed the 5' RACE reads with MiXCR, giving one entry per CDR3 protein. The sample has a few hundred thousand distinct CDR3 sequences, 25% to 30% seen once; the top ten hold around an eighth. For this clonotype: As yet, its antigen is unknown.

CDR3 length equals 15 residues. Trimming shortened V by 6 bases and J by 2 bases, and 14 bases separated the two germline ends. This sequence originates from an adult woman who had mild COVID-19 (a few samples of this study predate the infection). Cell type and time point are not known. The rearrangement uses TRBV12-3 or TRBV12-4 and TRBJ1-3; D is unclear. The specimen sequenced was PBMCs or a T cell subset sorted from them (not recorded which). CDR3 coding DNA: TGTGCCAGCAGGTCCACGGCCGGACCTGGAAACACCATATATTTT. Translation gives CASRSTAGPGNTIYF.